This T cell receptor (beta chain) is drawn from a study of blood T cell repertoires in COVID-19. Study-wide background: Sample material is recorded as cDNA or gDNA derived from T cells, B-cell-depleted T cells, or PBMCs.

The recovered donors of Cohort 3 showed two negative PCRs, clearance, or symptom resolution. Produced via immunoSEQ multiplex PCR; TCRdb's table is partial and in-frame only. The data contain 190,000 or so clones, about four fifths of them singletons. This CDR3 has 14 residues. Trimming pared 0 bases from V and 4 bases from J, leaving 9 bases between. CDR1 and CDR2 (germline): LNHNV, YYDKDF (reference sequence). Sequencing input: PBMCs or T cells enriched from blood (not recorded which). The sequence was obtained from a man aged 40-50 years who had recovered from COVID-19. The chain has TRBV15 and TRBJ1-2; D is uncertain. This CDR3 reads CATSRDQFTYGYTF. The CDR3 DNA follows: TGTGCCACCAGCAGAGATCAGTTTACCTATGGCTACACCTTC. Full variable domain (outside the CDR3, taken from reference TRBV15 and TRBJ1-2): DAMVIQNPRYQVTQFGKPVTLSCSQTLNHNVMYWYQQKSSQAPKLLFHYYDKDFNNEADTPDNFQSRRPNTSFCFLDIRSPGLGDTAMYLCATSRDQFTYGYTFGSGTRLTVV.